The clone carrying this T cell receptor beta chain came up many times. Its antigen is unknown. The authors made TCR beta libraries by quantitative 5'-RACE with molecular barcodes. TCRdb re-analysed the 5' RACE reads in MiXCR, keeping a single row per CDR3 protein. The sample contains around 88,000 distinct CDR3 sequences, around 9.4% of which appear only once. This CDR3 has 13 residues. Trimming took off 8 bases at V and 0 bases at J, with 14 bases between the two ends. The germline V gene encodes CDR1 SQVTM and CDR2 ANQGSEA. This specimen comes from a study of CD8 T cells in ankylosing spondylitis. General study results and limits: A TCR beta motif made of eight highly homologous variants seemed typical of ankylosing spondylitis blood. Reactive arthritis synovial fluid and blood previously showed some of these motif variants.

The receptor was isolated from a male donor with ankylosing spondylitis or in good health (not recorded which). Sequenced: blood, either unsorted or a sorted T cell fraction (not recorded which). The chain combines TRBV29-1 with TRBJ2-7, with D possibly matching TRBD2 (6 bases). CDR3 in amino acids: CSFCGDLSYEQYF. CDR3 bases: TGCAGCTTTTGCGGGGACCTCTCCTACGAGCAGTACTTC.